A selection of T cell receptor beta chains follows, all from one sample in a study of immune cell composition in non-small cell lung cancer. Sequencing used immunoSEQ multiplex PCR; TCRdb keeps in-frame clones, though not all of them. The table records 14,000 or so clones, 81% of them present only once. Specimen: lung tumor tissue. The receptors stem from a human donor with non-small cell lung cancer. Both conserved end residues are part of each CDR3. D genes are given only for firm matches. Size is stated for part of the rows, as once, few or many counts, or as a class when the clone is expanded.

d_gene	len	j_gene	v_gene	abundance	CDR3aa	CDR3nt
TRBD2	14	TRBJ2-2	TRBV28	.	CASTVSGTGGELFF	TGTGCCAGCACCGTGAGCGGGACGGGCGGGGAGCTGTTTTTT
.	14	TRBJ2-3	TRBV29-1	.	CSVEAELGADTQYF	TGCAGCGTTGAAGCGGAGCTAGGGGCAGATACGCAGTATTTT
TRBD2	15	TRBJ2-7	TRBV14	.	CASSQGTSGRYEQYF	TGTGCCAGCAGCCAAGGGACTAGCGGGAGATACGAGCAGTACTTC
.	14	TRBJ2-2	TRBV5-6	.	CASSPLGNTGELFF	TGTGCCAGCAGCCCTCTAGGGAACACCGGGGAGCTGTTTTTT
TRBD2	14	TRBJ2-3	TRBV6-5	.	CASREAGVGDTQYF	TGTGCCAGCAGAGAAGCGGGAGTTGGAGATACGCAGTATTTT
.	13	TRBJ2-7	TRBV7-3	once	CASSLMGESEQYF	TGTGCCAGCAGCTTAATGGGAGAGAGCGAGCAGTACTTC
TRBD1	15	TRBJ2-7	TRBV15	.	CATSRDQGARGEQYF	TGTGCCACCAGCAGAGACCAGGGGGCGAGAGGCGAGCAGTACTTC
TRBD2	16	TRBJ2-7	TRBV19	.	CASSIGPWREGYEQYF	TGTGCCAGTAGTATCGGTCCGTGGCGGGAGGGCTACGAGCAGTACTTC
.	15	TRBJ2-1	TRBV2	.	CASSWSGHAYNEQFF	TGTGCCAGCAGTTGGAGCGGGCACGCCTACAATGAGCAGTTCTTC
.	14	TRBJ1-2	TRBV9	few	CASSSVGRGGGYTF	TGTGCCAGCAGCTCGGTTGGGAGGGGCGGTGGCTACACCTTC
.	13	TRBJ2-1	TRBV2	.	CASRGIGGNEQFF	TGTGCCAGCAGGGGGATAGGGGGAAATGAGCAGTTCTTC
.	19	TRBJ1-5	TRBV7-9	.	CASSLFTGGSFGQDQPQHF	TGTGCCAGCAGTTTGTTTACTGGGGGTTCCTTCGGCCAAGATCAGCCCCAGCATTTT
.	14	TRBJ1-2	TRBV19	.	CASSIDLGRRGYTF	TGTGCCAGTAGTATAGATCTGGGCCGGCGGGGCTACACCTTC
TRBD2	15	TRBJ2-3	TRBV6-5	once	CASSYSSLAADTQYF	TGTGCCAGCAGTTACTCGAGTCTAGCGGCAGATACGCAGTATTTT
TRBD2	17	TRBJ2-2	TRBV9	.	CASSVVSMTSLSGELFF	TGTGCCAGCAGCGTAGTATCGATGACTAGCTTGTCCGGGGAGCTGTTTTTT
.	14	TRBJ2-5	TRBV7-9	.	CASSSSTGQETQYF	TGTGCCAGCAGCTCTTCGACAGGCCAAGAGACCCAGTACTTC
TRBD2	16	TRBJ2-3	TRBV7-2	.	CASRAASGPAPDTQYF	TGTGCCAGCAGGGCCGCTAGCGGACCCGCCCCAGATACGCAGTATTTT
.	10	TRBJ1-2	TRBV6-6	.	CASSSYGYTF	TGTGCCAGCAGTTCATATGGCTACACCTTC
TRBD2	15	TRBJ2-1	TRBV28	.	CASISHEAGGGEQFF	TGTGCCAGCATTTCTCACGAGGCGGGAGGAGGGGAGCAGTTCTTC
.	13	TRBJ2-1	TRBV2	.	CASRPTRNNEQFF	TGTGCCAGCAGACCGACTAGAAACAATGAGCAGTTCTTC
.	13	TRBJ1-1	TRBV7-2	.	CASKVNMNTEAFF	TGTGCCAGCAAGGTTAACATGAACACTGAAGCTTTCTTT
TRBD1	15	TRBJ2-4	TRBV10-1	medium-sized	CASSDPRGGQNIQYF	TGCGCCAGCAGTGACCCCCGAGGGGGCCAAAACATTCAGTACTTC
.	16	TRBJ2-1	TRBV5-1	.	CASSLFSGSAYNEQFF	TGCGCCAGCAGCTTGTTTTCGGGTTCGGCCTACAATGAGCAGTTCTTC
TRBD1	14	TRBJ1-2	TRBV10-3	.	CAISGQGADYGYTF	TGTGCCATCAGCGGACAGGGGGCGGACTACGGCTACACCTTC
.	11	TRBJ2-1	TRBV12-5	.	CASGPGNEQFF	TGTGCTAGTGGCCCCGGCAATGAGCAGTTCTTC
.	14	TRBJ1-6	TRBV19	.	CASSTTRGGSPLHF	TGTGCCAGTAGTACGACAAGGGGAGGATCACCCCTCCACTTT
.	15	TRBJ1-5	TRBV5-8	few	CASSATGLGNQPQHF	TGTGCCAGCAGCGCAACGGGATTAGGCAATCAGCCCCAGCATTTT
TRBD2	16	TRBJ2-3	TRBV7-3	.	CASSSRAGGRTDTQYF	TGTGCCAGCAGCTCCCGAGCTGGCGGGAGAACAGATACGCAGTATTTT
.	14	TRBJ2-7	TRBV29-1	.	CSVGRREYWYEQYF	TGCAGCGTTGGTCGTCGGGAGTACTGGTACGAGCAGTACTTC
.	17	TRBJ1-6	TRBV11-2	.	CASSLDSGGQYNSPLHF	TGTGCCAGCAGCTTAGATTCAGGCGGACAGTATAATTCACCCCTCCACTTT
TRBD1	14	TRBJ2-7	TRBV5-1	.	CASSLNRGQGEQYF	TGTGCCAGCAGCCTTAACAGGGGACAGGGAGAGCAGTACTTC
.	13	TRBJ2-7	TRBV14	.	CASSQEGLHEQYF	TGTGCCAGCAGCCAGGAGGGCTTGCACGAGCAGTACTTC
.	13	TRBJ2-4	TRBV7-9	.	CASRPNGINIQYF	TGTGCCAGCAGGCCCAATGGAATAAACATTCAGTACTTC
.	15	TRBJ2-5	TRBV11-3	.	CASSSPAGARETQYF	TGTGCCAGCAGCTCCCCGGCGGGGGCAAGGGAGACCCAGTACTTC
TRBD2	19	TRBJ2-5	TRBV28	.	CASSLTPGLAGGGWETQYF	TGTGCCAGCAGTTTAACTCCGGGACTAGCGGGAGGAGGATGGGAGACCCAGTACTTC
.	14	TRBJ2-2	TRBV27	.	CASSWADATGELFF	TGTGCCAGCAGTTGGGCCGATGCCACCGGGGAGCTGTTTTTT
TRBD1	16	TRBJ1-3	TRBV19	few	CASSIAGTGAGNTIYF	TGTGCCAGTAGTATAGCTGGGACAGGGGCTGGAAACACCATATATTTT
.	13	TRBJ2-5	TRBV5-1	once	CASSNRDRETQYF	TGCGCCAGCAGTAACAGGGACCGAGAGACCCAGTACTTC
TRBD2	14	TRBJ2-2	TRBV5-1	.	CASCLAGNTGELFF	TGCGCCAGCTGTCTAGCGGGGAACACCGGGGAGCTGTTTTTT
TRBD1	13	TRBJ2-7	TRBV7-7	.	CASSEDRYYEQYF	TGCGCCAGCAGCGAGGACAGGTACTACGAGCAGTACTTC
.	15	TRBJ2-6	TRBV4-2	.	CASSQQISGANVLTF	TGTGCCAGCAGCCAACAGATTTCTGGGGCCAACGTCCTGACTTTC